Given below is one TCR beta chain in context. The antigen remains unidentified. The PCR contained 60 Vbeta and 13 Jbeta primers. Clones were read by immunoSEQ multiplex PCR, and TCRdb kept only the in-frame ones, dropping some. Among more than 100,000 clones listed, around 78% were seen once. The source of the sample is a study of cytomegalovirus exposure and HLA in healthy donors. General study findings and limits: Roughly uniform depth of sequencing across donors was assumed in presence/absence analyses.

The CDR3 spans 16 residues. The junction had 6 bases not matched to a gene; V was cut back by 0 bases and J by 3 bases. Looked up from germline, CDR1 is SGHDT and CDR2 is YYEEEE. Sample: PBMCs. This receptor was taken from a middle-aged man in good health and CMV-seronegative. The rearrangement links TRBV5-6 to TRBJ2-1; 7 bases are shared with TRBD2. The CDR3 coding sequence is TGTGCCAGCAGCTTGGGGCTAGCGGAGTACTACAATGAGCAGTTCTTC. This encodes CASSLGLAEYYNEQFF.